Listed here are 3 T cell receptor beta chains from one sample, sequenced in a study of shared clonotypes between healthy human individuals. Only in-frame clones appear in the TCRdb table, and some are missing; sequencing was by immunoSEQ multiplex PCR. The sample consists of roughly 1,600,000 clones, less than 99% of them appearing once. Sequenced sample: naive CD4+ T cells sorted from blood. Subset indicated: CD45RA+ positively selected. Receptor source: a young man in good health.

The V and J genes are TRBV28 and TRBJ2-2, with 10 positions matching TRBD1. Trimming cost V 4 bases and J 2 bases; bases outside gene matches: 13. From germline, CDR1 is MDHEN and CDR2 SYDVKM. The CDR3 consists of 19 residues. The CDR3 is CASSWDRGTPSFNTGELFF. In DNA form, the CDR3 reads TGTGCCAGCAGTTGGGACAGGGGCACACCTTCCTTCAACACCGGGGAGCTGTTTTTT.

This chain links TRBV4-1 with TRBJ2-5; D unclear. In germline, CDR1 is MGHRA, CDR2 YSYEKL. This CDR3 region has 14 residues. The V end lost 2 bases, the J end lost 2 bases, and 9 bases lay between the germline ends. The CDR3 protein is CASSQIPEQETQYF. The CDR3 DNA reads TGCGCCAGCAGCCAAATTCCAGAACAAGAGACCCAGTACTTC.

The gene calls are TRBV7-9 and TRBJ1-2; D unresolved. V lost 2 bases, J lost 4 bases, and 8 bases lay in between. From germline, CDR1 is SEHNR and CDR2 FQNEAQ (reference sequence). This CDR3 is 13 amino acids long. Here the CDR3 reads CASSLSSSYGYTF. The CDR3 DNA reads TGTGCCAGCAGCTTATCCAGCTCCTATGGCTACACCTTC.